The next 19 T cell receptor beta chains were all read from a single sample in a study of blood T cells in healthy people across ages. A second PCR of about 7 to 11 cycles used a sample-barcoded 5' primer and a J-beta primer mix. TCRdb itself ran the 5' RACE reads through MiXCR, one entry per CDR3 protein. This sample has approximately 960,000 distinct CDR3 sequences, with about 29% found just once. The same data also went into a second study, on T cells of mothers and their children.

The sample comprised blood. Source of these receptors: a woman aged 40-49 years in good health.

This sequence joins TRBV4-2 and TRBJ2-7, with TRBD1 matching 8 bases. Unmatched junction bases numbered 10, after V lost 2 bases and J lost 1 base. This CDR3 has 17 residues. Per germline, CDR1 LGHNA and CDR2 YNFKEQ. The CDR3 DNA reads as TGTGCCAGCAGCCAACCTAAAGGGACAGGACGATCCTACGAGCAGTACTTC. It translates to CASSQPKGTGRSYEQYF.

This clonotype showed up many times. The V call is TRBV3-1, the J call TRBJ2-5, with D perhaps TRBD1 (6 bases). The V end was cut by 1 base, the J end by 3 bases, with 21 bases between. This CDR3 spans 18 amino acids. The germline gives CDR1 LGHDT, CDR2 YNNKEL (reference sequence). The CDR3 sequence is CASSQGTAAHLEKETQYF. DNA for the CDR3: TGTGCCAGCAGCCAAGGGACAGCCGCTCACTTAGAAAAAGAGACCCAGTACTTC.

The rearrangement links TRBV7-3 to TRBJ2-1, with 8 bases fitting TRBD2. The CDR3 runs 16 residues. The V segment lost 3 bases and the J segment 8 bases; nucleotides outside the gene matches: 12. Germline CDR1 and CDR2: SGHTA and FQGTGA. CDR3 region: CASSFTPQRESDEQFF. The CDR3 DNA reads as TGTGCCAGCAGCTTTACTCCCCAGCGGGAGAGCGATGAGCAGTTCTTC.

V usage is TRBV9 and J usage is TRBJ2-1; 11 bases align to TRBD2. The germline V gene encodes CDR1 SGDLS and CDR2 YYNGEE. CDR3 size: 15 residues. V shed 4 bases and J 7 bases; nucleotides not matched to a gene: 7. The CDR3, as DNA: TGTGCCAGCAGCCCCCGGTTAGCGGGGGGGAATGAGCAGTTCTTC. Protein: CASSPRLAGGNEQFF.

The chain links TRBV5-1 to TRBJ1-5, with D possibly TRBD1 on 6 matching bases. Germline lookup yields CDR1 SGHRS and CDR2 YFSETQ. The CDR3 loop spans 15 amino acids. Trimming removed 0 bases at V and 6 bases at J, with 13 bases between. The CDR3 loop reads CASSLEGTLSQPQHF. The CDR3 bases are TGCGCCAGCAGCTTGGAAGGGACACTCTCTCAGCCCCAGCATTTT. Looking up the rest from reference TRBV5-1 and TRBJ1-5 gives the full variable domain: KAGVTQTPRYLIKTRGQQVTLSCSPISGHRSVSWYQQTPGQGLQFLFEYFSETQRNKGNFPGRFSGRQFSNSRSEMNVSTLELGDSALYLCASSLEGTLSQPQHFGDGTRLSIL.

This clonotype was counted many times. The V and J genes are TRBV29-1 and TRBJ2-7, with D possibly called TRBD1 or TRBD2 (5 bases each). Deletions cut 4 bases from V and 3 bases from J, with 16 bases between. Germline CDR1 reads SQVTM; CDR2 reads ANQGSEA. CDR3 length: 14 residues. The CDR3 loop is CSVGMGTSGYEQYF. The CDR3, as DNA: TGCAGCGTTGGTATGGGGACGAGTGGCTACGAGCAGTACTTC.

The table lists this clonotype with many counts. The chain joins TRBV20-1 to TRBJ2-4; D possibly uses TRBD1 or TRBD2 (6 bases each). V was pared by 3 bases and J by 2 bases, with 11 bases between. The CDR3 runs to 14 residues. The germline CDR1 and CDR2 sequences are DFQATT and SNEGSKA (reference sequence). The CDR3: CSARGGITKNIQYF. Here the CDR3 DNA reads TGCAGTGCTAGGGGGGGCATTACCAAAAACATTCAGTACTTC.

The genes are TRBV6-6 and TRBJ2-2; D is uncertain. Trimming removed 0 bases at V and 5 bases at J, with 4 bases between. In germline, CDR1 is MNHNY, CDR2 SVGAGI (reference sequence). The CDR3 covers 13 residues. The CDR3: CASSYSQTGELFF. The CDR3 DNA sequence: TGTGCCAGCAGTTACTCCCAGACCGGGGAGCTGTTTTTT.

With respect to this clonotype: The germline gene is not matched at one end of the junction; a read error may be the cause. The chain combines TRBV7-9 with TRBJ2-5, with D maybe TRBD2 (5 bases). The better agreement between TRBJ2-7 and the DNA end casts doubt on the J call. The CDR3 consists of 15 residues. CDR1 and CDR2 (germline): SEHNR, FQNEAQ (reference sequence). As DNA, the CDR3 is TGTGTCAGCAGCTCCAGAGTCCGGGGAATTAGCGAGCAGTACTTC. Translating it yields CVSSSRVRGISEQYF.

This clonotype turned up a few times. The V and J genes are TRBV9 and TRBJ1-5; 7 bases are shared with TRBD1. CDR3 size: 14 residues. V trimming: 7 bases; J trimming: 4 bases; junction bases outside the gene matches: 8. Germline assignment: CDR1 SGDLS and CDR2 YYNGEE. The CDR3 loop is CASVGTENNQPQHF. For the CDR3, the DNA is TGTGCCAGCGTGGGGACAGAAAATAATCAGCCCCAGCATTTT.

This clonotype was seen just once. A clone one base away is much larger, so this may be a read error. V and J are TRBV28 and TRBJ1-1; 8 bases map to TRBD1. The CDR3 covers 17 residues. Per the germline V gene, CDR1 is MDHEN and CDR2 is SYDVKM. V trimming: 11 bases; J trimming: 2 bases; junction bases outside the gene matches: 19. The CDR3 loop reads CACIPGGAGGGNTEAFF. CDR3 nucleotide sequence: TGTGCCTGCATCCCCGGTGGGGCAGGGGGCGGCAACACTGAAGCTTTCTTT.

The chain combines TRBV5-1 with TRBJ1-2; 12 nucleotides align to TRBD1. V gave up 4 bases and J gave up 7 bases; unmatched junction bases: 14. The germline CDR1 and CDR2 sequences are SGHRS and YFSETQ. The CDR3 extends over 17 amino acids. The DNA of the CDR3 is TGCGCCAGCAGCCCCAACCTGCCGGGACAGGGGGCCGGTGGCTACACCTTC. This encodes CASSPNLPGQGAGGYTF. The whole variable domain, filled in from reference TRBV5-1 and TRBJ1-2, reads KAGVTQTPRYLIKTRGQQVTLSCSPISGHRSVSWYQQTPGQGLQFLFEYFSETQRNKGNFPGRFSGRQFSNSRSEMNVSTLELGDSALYLCASSPNLPGQGAGGYTFGSGTRLTVV.

There are many counts of this clonotype. V is TRBV28 and J is TRBJ2-3, with 10 bases matching TRBD2. The CDR3 totals 15 residues. J gave up 2 bases and V 5 bases, and 4 bases lay outside the gene matches. Germline loops: CDR1 MDHEN, CDR2 SYDVKM. The CDR3 nucleotides read TGTGCCAGCAGTGCTAGCGGGGGCTACACAGATACGCAGTATTTT. It translates to CASSASGGYTDTQYF.

This clonotype was counted a few times. The V and J genes are TRBV28 and TRBJ2-7; the match to TRBD2 covers 7 bases. Germline V CDR1 and CDR2: MDHEN, SYDVKM. With 6 bases clipped from V and 2 bases from J, the junction kept 7 bases outside the gene matches. The CDR3 loop spans 14 amino acids. DNA for the CDR3: TGTGCCAGCAGGTCACCCGGGACTACCTACGAGCAGTACTTC. Translation: CASRSPGTTYEQYF.

The chain uses TRBV6-6 and TRBJ2-7; D could derive from TRBD1 or TRBD2 (6 bases each). The CDR3 totals 13 residues. Trimming stripped 2 bases from V and 9 bases from J, with 14 bases between. Per the germline V gene, CDR1 is MNHNY and CDR2 is SVGAGI (reference sequence). The chain's CDR3 is CASSYTSEGGQYF. In nucleotides, the CDR3 is TGTGCCAGCAGTTACACCTCAGAGGGGGGGCAGTACTTC.

By sample share, this clonotype is medium-sized. The chain couples TRBV20-1 to TRBJ2-1; 8 nucleotides agree with TRBD2. V was clipped by 3 bases and J by 5 bases; unmatched bases: 6. This CDR3 region has 14 residues. Germline CDR1 DFQATT, CDR2 SNEGSKA (reference sequence). CDR3 sequence reads: CSARAAGDHNEQFF. In DNA form, the CDR3 reads TGCAGTGCTAGGGCAGCGGGGGATCACAATGAGCAGTTCTTC.

This chain joins TRBV20-1 and TRBJ1-5, with 10 bases identical to TRBD1. The V gene's germline CDR1 is DFQATT and CDR2 SNEGSKA (reference sequence). The V gene end was trimmed by 3 bases and the J gene end by 2 bases; junction bases not matched to a gene: 7. The CDR3 has 16 residues. The CDR3 DNA reads as TGCAGTGCTAGGGGACAGGGGAGATTTGGCAATCAGCCCCAGCATTTT. It is translated as CSARGQGRFGNQPQHF.

The chain recombines TRBV5-6 with TRBJ2-4; D uncertain. This CDR3 comprises 12 residues. V was pared by 0 bases and J by 7 bases, with 5 bases between. Germline V gene sequence: CDR1 SGHDT, CDR2 YYEEEE. For the CDR3, the DNA is TGTGCCAGCAGCTTGGTGGCTAACATTCAGTACTTC. This sequence encodes CASSLVANIQYF.

This clonotype was counted between two and nine times. The CDR3 nucleotides are TGTGCCAGCAGCTTAATAACCGGGACTAGCGGTGATTCGACCCAGTACTTC. Translation: CASSLITGTSGDSTQYF. V usage is TRBV7-2 and J usage is TRBJ2-5, with 11 bases matching TRBD2. This CDR3 is 17 amino acids long. Germline V lookup: CDR1 SGHTA, CDR2 FQGNSA. The junction had 12 bases not matched to a gene; V was cut back by 2 bases and J by 7 bases.